This T cell receptor beta chain comes out of a study of blood T cells in healthy people across ages. This clonotype was seen repeatedly, ten times or more. Its antigen is undetermined. The use of a sample-barcoded 5' primer and a J-beta primer mix characterized a second PCR of roughly 6 to 11 cycles. TCRdb redid the calling of the 5' RACE reads with MiXCR, one entry per CDR3 protein. In the table there are 750,000 or so distinct CDR3 sequences, 20% to 30% of which are singletons. Donor samples were obtained from healthy Caucasian individuals from Russia, aged about 6 to 100. The germline gives CDR1 SEHNR, CDR2 FQNEAQ (reference sequence). With 0 bases removed from V and 5 bases from J, the gap between germline ends came to 7 bases. The CDR3 is 13 amino acids. The study, taken as a whole, reports: There was a strong correlation between TCR beta diversity and naive T cell percentage. When set beside aged donors, long-lived donors presented more naive CD4+ cells and higher diversity.

The sample was also reused in another study, on T cells of mothers and their children.

Source material: blood. The gene calls are TRBV7-9 and TRBJ1-1; D gene uncertain. This TCR came from a boy aged 5 to 17 in good health. CDR3 protein: CASSLAGRTEAFF. The CDR3 DNA reads as TGTGCCAGCAGCTTAGCGGGAAGGACTGAAGCTTTCTTT.